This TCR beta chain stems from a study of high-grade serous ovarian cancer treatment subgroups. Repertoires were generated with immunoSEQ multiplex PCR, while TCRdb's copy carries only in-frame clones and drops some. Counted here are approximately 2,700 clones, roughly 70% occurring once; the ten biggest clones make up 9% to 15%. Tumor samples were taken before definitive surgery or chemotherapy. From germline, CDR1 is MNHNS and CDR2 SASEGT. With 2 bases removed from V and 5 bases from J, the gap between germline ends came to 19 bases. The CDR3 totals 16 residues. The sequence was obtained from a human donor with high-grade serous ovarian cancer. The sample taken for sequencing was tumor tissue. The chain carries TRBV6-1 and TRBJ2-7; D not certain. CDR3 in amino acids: CASSERVGLADDEQYF. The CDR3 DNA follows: TGTGCCAGCAGTGAAAGGGTGGGTCTTGCCGACGACGAGCAGTACTTC.